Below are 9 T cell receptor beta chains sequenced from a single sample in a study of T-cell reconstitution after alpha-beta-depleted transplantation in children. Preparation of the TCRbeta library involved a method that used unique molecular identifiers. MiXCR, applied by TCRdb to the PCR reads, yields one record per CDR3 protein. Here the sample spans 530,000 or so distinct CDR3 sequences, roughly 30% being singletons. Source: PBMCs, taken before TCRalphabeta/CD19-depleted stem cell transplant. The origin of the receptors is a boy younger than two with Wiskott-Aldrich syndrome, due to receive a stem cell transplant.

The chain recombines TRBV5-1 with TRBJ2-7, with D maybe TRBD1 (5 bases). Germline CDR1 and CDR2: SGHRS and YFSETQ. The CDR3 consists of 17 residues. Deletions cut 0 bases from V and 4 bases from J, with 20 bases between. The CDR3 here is CASSLDFWAGSVYEQYF. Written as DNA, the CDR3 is TGCGCCAGCAGCTTGGATTTTTGGGCAGGGTCGGTGTACGAGCAGTACTTC.

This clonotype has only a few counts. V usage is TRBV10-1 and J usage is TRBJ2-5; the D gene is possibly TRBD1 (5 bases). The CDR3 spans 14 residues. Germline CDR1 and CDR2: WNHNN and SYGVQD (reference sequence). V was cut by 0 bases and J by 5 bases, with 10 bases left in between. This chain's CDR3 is CASSESKGLETQYF. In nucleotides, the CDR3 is TGCGCCAGCAGTGAGTCGAAGGGGCTTGAGACCCAGTACTTC.

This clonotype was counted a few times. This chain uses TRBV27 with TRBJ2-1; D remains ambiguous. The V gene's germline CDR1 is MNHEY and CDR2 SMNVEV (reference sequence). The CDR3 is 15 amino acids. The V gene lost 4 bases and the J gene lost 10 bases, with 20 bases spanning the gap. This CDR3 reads CASSYRTTGPSEQFF. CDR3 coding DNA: TGTGCCAGCAGTTATCGGACGACTGGACCTTCGGAGCAGTTCTTC.

In DNA, the CDR3 is TGTGCCAGCAGCGAACAGACAGCAAACAATGAGCAGTTCTTC. As protein: CASSEQTANNEQFF. The chain links TRBV7-2 to TRBJ2-1; a possible D gene is TRBD1 (5 bases). This CDR3 spans 14 amino acids. The germline V gene encodes CDR1 SGHTA and CDR2 FQGNSA. V was cut by 5 bases and J by 5 bases, with 13 bases left in between.

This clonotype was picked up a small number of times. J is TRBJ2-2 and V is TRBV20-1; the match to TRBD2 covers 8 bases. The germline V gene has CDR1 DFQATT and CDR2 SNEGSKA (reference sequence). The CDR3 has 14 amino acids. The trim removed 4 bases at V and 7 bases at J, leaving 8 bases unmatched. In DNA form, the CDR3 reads TGCAGTGCTATATTCCAGCGGGAGAACGGGGAGCTGTTTTTT. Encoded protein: CSAIFQRENGELFF.

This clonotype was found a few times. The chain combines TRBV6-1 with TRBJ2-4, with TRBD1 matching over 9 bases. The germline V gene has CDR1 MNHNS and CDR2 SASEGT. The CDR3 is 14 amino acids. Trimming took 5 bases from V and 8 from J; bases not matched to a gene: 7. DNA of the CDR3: TGTGCCAGCAGTAAGGGACAGGGCAGGGACATTCAGTACTTC. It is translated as CASSKGQGRDIQYF.

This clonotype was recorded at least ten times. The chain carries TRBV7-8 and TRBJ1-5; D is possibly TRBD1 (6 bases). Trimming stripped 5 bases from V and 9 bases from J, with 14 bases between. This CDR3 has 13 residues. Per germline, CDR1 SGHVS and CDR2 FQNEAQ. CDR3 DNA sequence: TGTGCCAGCAGCATGACAGGTCAGGGGCCCCAGCATTTT. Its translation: CASSMTGQGPQHF.

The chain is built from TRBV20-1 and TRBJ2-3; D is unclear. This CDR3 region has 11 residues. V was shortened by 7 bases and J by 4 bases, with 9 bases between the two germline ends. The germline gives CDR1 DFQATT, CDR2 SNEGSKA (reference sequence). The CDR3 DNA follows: TGCAGTGTGCTCCTCGCAGATACGCAGTATTTT. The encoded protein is CSVLLADTQYF.

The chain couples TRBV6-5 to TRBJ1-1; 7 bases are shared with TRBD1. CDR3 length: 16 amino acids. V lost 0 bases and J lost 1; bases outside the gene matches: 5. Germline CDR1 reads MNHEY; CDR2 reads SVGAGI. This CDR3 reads CASSYSTGLTNTEAFF. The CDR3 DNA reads TGTGCCAGCAGTTACTCGACAGGGTTAACGAACACTGAAGCTTTCTTT.